The 10 T cell receptor beta chains reported below all come from one sample, sequenced in a study of blood T cell repertoires in COVID-19. Here immunoSEQ multiplex PCR was the method, and the copy in TCRdb shows in-frame clones only, minus some. The sample has 60,000 to 70,000 clones; 86% are singletons. What was sequenced was peripheral blood. These receptors all come from a woman between 55 and 75 years old with acute or convalescent COVID-19.

This rearrangement joins TRBV6-5 to TRBJ2-3; TRBD2 matches 7 bases. Germline trimming cut 8 bases from V and 1 base from J; bases unmatched to any gene: 0. This CDR3 contains 12 residues. The germline CDR1 and CDR2 sequences are MNHEY and SVGAGI. The CDR3 DNA follows: TGTGCCAGCGGGAGGGGCACAGATACGCAGTATTTT. It yields the protein CASGRGTDTQYF.

The sample holds one count of this clone. This sequence joins TRBV11-2 and TRBJ1-1; TRBD1 agrees at 8 bases. The junction had 12 bases not matched to a gene; V was cut back by 5 bases and J by 10 bases. Germline V gene lookup returns CDR1 SGHAT and CDR2 FQNNGV. The CDR3 contains 14 residues. DNA for the CDR3: TGTGCCAGCAGCCTCCGGGACAGGAAGCGTACAGCTTTCTTT. It translates to CASSLRDRKRTAFF.

The V call is TRBV7-9, the J call TRBJ1-1; D uncertain. Trimming cost V 5 bases and J 1 base, with 17 bases left between them. The germline CDR1 and CDR2 sequences are SEHNR and FQNEAQ (reference sequence). This CDR3 is built from 16 residues. In nucleotides, the CDR3 is TGTGCCAGCAGCCCCACCGGTGGCGGGTGGAACACTGAAGCTTTCTTT. Protein sequence: CASSPTGGGWNTEAFF.

Only one count was recorded for this clone. The chain recombines TRBV30 with TRBJ2-1; 8 nucleotides line up with TRBD2. This CDR3 is 16 amino acids long. Germline CDR1 and CDR2: GTSNPN and SVGIG (reference sequence). After removal of 4 bases from V and 9 bases from J, the junction contained 17 bases not matched to a gene. The CDR3 here is CAWTAQSKHAGGEQFF. CDR3 nucleotide sequence: TGTGCCTGGACAGCCCAGAGCAAACACGCGGGGGGTGAGCAGTTCTTC.

This chain connects TRBV12-3 or TRBV12-4 to TRBJ2-3; D perhaps matches TRBD2 (5 bases). Trimming removed 6 bases from V and 0 bases from J, with 7 bases in between. The CDR3 runs 13 residues. The CDR3 DNA reads as TGTGCCAGCAGGCGGACTAGCACAGATACGCAGTATTTT. It translates to CASRRTSTDTQYF.

V is TRBV9 and J is TRBJ1-4, with a tentative D call TRBD1 (6 bases). V was shortened by 4 bases and J by 4 bases, with 14 bases between the two germline ends. This CDR3 is 15 amino acids long. Per germline, CDR1 SGDLS and CDR2 YYNGEE. The CDR3 loop reads CASSTHGQINEKLFF. The CDR3 DNA reads as TGTGCCAGCAGCACCCATGGACAGATTAATGAAAAACTGTTTTTT.

The rearrangement links TRBV25-1 to TRBJ2-1; the D gene is possibly TRBD1 (6 bases). This CDR3 region has 13 residues. Germline V gene lookup returns CDR1 MGHDK and CDR2 SYGVNS. Trimming left V 4 bases short and J 4 bases short, with 8 bases between. For the CDR3, the DNA is TGTGCCAGCAGTGTTCAGGGGTACAATGAGCAGTTCTTC. Amino acids: CASSVQGYNEQFF.

CDR3 sequence (DNA): TGCAGTGCGACAGGGCCCTACGAGCAGTACTTC. Amino acid sequence: CSATGPYEQYF. The chain combines TRBV20-1 with TRBJ2-7; 7 positions agree with TRBD1. J was trimmed by 2 bases and V by 6 bases; bases with no gene match: 1. The CDR3 sequence is 11 residues long. Germline values: CDR1 DFQATT, CDR2 SNEGSKA (reference sequence).

The chain is built from TRBV5-4 and TRBJ2-2; D might be TRBD1 (5 bases). Germline CDR1 SGHNT, CDR2 YYREEE (reference sequence). The CDR3 runs 13 residues. V was shortened by 4 bases and J by 5 bases, with 9 bases between the two germline ends. The CDR3 DNA follows: TGTGCCAGCAGCGCATACAGGACCGGGGAGCTGTTTTTT. Protein product: CASSAYRTGELFF.

This clone was seen once. The chain is built from TRBV6-5 and TRBJ2-7; 13 nucleotides align to TRBD2. The V segment lost 6 bases and the J segment 2 bases; nucleotides outside the gene matches: 4. Germline CDR1 MNHEY, CDR2 SVGAGI. CDR3 length equals 15 residues. The CDR3 reads CASRPGTSGAYEQYF. CDR3 nucleotide sequence: TGTGCCAGCAGACCAGGGACTAGCGGGGCCTACGAGCAGTACTTC.